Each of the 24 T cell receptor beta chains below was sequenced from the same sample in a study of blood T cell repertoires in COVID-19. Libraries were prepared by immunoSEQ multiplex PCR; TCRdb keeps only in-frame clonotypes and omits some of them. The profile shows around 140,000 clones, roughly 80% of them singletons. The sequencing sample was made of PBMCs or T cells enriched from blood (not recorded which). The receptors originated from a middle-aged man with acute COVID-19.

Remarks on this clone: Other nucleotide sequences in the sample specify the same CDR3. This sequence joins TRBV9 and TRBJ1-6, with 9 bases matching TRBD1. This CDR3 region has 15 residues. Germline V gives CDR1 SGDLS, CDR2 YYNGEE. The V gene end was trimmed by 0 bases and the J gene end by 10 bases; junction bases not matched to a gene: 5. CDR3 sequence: CASSVGQGGGSPLHF. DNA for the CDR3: TGTGCCAGCAGCGTAGGACAGGGGGGTGGCTCACCCCTCCACTTT.

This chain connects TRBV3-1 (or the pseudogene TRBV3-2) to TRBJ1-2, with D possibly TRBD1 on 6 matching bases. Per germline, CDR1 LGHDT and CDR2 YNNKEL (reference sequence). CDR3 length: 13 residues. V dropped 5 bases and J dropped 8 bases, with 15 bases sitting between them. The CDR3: CASSYTGSAGYTF. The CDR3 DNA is TGTGCCAGCAGCTATACAGGGTCAGCCGGCTACACCTTC.

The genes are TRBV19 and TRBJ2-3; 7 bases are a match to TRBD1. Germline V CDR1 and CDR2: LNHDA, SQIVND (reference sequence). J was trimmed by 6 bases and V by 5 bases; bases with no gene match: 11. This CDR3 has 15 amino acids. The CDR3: CASSWDSRIMDTQYF. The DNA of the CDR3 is TGTGCCAGTAGTTGGGACAGCCGAATAATGGATACGCAGTATTTT.

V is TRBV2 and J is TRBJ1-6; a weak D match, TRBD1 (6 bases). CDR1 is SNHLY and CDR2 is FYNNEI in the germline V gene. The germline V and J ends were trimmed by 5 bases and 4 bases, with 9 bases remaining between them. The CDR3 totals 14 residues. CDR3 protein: CASSRTEYNSPLHF. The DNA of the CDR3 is TGTGCCAGCAGTAGGACAGAGTATAATTCACCCCTCCACTTT.

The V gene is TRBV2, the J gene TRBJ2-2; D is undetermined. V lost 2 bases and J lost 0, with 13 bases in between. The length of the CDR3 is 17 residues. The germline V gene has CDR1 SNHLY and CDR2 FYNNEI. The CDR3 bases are TGTGCCAGCAGTGAACGGGTTGGCAGCTCGAACACCGGGGAGCTGTTTTTT. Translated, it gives CASSERVGSSNTGELFF.

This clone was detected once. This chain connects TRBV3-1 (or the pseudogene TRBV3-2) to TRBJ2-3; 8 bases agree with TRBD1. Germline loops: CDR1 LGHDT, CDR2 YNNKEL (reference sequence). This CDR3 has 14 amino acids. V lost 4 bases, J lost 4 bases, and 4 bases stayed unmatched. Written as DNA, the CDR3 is TGTGCCAGCAGCCTCCGGACAGGGCCAGATACGCAGTATTTT. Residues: CASSLRTGPDTQYF.

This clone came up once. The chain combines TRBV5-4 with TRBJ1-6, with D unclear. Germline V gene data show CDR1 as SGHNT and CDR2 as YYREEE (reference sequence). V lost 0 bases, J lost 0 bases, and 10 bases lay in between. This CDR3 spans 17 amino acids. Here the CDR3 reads CASSLAGKSSYNSPLHF. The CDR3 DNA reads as TGTGCCAGCAGCTTGGCCGGGAAGAGCTCCTATAATTCACCCCTCCACTTT.

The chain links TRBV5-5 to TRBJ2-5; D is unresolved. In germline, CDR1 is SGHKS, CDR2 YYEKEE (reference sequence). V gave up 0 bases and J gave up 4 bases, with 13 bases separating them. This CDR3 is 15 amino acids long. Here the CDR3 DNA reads TGTGCCAGCAGCTTGGAGCAGCGCTCGGCAGAGACCCAGTACTTC. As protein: CASSLEQRSAETQYF. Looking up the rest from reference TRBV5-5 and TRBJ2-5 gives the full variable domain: DAGVTQSPTHLIKTRGQQVTLRCSPISGHKSVSWYQQVLGQGPQFIFQYYEKEERGRGNFPDRFSARQFPNYSSELNVNALLLGDSALYLCASSLEQRSAETQYFGPGTRLLVL.

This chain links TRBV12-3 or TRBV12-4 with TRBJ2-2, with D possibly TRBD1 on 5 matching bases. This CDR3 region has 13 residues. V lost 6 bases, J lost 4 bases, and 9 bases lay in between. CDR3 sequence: CASRTVATGELFF. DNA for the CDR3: TGTGCCAGCAGGACAGTCGCCACCGGGGAGCTGTTTTTT.

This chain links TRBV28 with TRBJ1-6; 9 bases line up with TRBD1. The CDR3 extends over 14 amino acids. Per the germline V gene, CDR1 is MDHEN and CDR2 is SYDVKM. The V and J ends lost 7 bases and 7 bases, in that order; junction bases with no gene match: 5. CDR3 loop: CASTTGQGNSPLHF. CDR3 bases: TGTGCCAGCACCACCGGACAGGGGAATTCACCCCTCCACTTT.

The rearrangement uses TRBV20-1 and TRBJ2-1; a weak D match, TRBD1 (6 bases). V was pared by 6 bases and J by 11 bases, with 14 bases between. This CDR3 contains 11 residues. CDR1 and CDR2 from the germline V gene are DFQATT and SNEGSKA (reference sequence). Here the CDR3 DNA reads TGCAGTGCGCTACAGGGTGACCAGCAGTTCTTC. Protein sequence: CSALQGDQQFF.

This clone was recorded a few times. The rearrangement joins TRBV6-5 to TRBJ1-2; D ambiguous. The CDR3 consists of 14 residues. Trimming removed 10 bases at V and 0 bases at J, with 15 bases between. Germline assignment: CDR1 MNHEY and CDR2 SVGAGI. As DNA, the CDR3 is TGTGCCATTAGCCCCGACGGCACTAACTATGGCTACACCTTC. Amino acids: CAISPDGTNYGYTF.

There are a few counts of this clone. CDR3 DNA: TGCGCCAGCACCCCAATCTTGACGGGAGGGAACTACGAGCAGTACTTC. Its translation: CASTPILTGGNYEQYF. This sequence joins TRBV5-1 and TRBJ2-7, with 8 nucleotides matching TRBD2. The J segment lost 3 bases and the V segment lost 6 bases, leaving 14 bases of the junction unmatched. Germline-derived CDR1 and CDR2 are SGHRS and YFSETQ. The CDR3 runs 16 residues. The variable domain in full, with the rest retrieved from reference TRBV5-1 and TRBJ2-7, is KAGVTQTPRYLIKTRGQQVTLSCSPISGHRSVSWYQQTPGQGLQFLFEYFSETQRNKGNFPGRFSGRQFSNSRSEMNVSTLELGDSALYLCASTPILTGGNYEQYFGPGTRLTVT.

This CDR3 is CASSLGAGGKETQYF. Here the CDR3 DNA reads TGCGCCAGCAGCTTAGGAGCGGGGGGAAAAGAGACCCAGTACTTC. The chain has TRBV5-1 and TRBJ2-5; 9 bases map to TRBD2. J lost 3 bases, V lost 2 bases, and 5 bases had no gene match. There are 15 residues in the CDR3. In germline, CDR1 is SGHRS, CDR2 YFSETQ.

The CDR3, as DNA: TGTGCCAGCAGCCTAGAGCGGGAGGCGATTTACGAGCAGTACTTC. Its translation: CASSLEREAIYEQYF. J is TRBJ2-7 and V is TRBV3-1 (or the pseudogene TRBV3-2); TRBD2 aligns across 9 bases. V lost 4 bases to trimming and J lost 4 bases; unmatched junction nucleotides: 8. The CDR3 covers 15 residues. Germline V gene lookup returns CDR1 LGHDT and CDR2 YNNKEL (reference sequence).

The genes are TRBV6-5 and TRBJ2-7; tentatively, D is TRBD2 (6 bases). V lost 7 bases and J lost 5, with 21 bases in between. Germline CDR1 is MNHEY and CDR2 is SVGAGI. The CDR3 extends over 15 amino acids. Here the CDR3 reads CASTSGGEKIHEQYF. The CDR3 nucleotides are TGTGCCAGCACCTCTGGAGGGGAGAAGATCCACGAGCAGTACTTC.

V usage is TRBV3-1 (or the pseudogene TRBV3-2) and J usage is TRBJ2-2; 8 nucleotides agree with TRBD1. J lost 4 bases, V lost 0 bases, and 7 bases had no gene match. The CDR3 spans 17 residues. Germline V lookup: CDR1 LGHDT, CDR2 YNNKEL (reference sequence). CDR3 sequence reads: CASSQDWARGPTGELFF. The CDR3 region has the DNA TGTGCCAGCAGCCAAGATTGGGCCAGGGGGCCCACCGGGGAGCTGTTTTTT.

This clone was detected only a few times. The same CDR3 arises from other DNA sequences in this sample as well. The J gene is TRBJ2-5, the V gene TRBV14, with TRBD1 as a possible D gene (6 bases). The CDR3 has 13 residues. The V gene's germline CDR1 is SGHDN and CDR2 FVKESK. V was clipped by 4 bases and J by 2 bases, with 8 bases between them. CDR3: CASSRGQQETQYF. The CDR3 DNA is TGTGCCAGCAGCCGAGGACAGCAAGAGACCCAGTACTTC.

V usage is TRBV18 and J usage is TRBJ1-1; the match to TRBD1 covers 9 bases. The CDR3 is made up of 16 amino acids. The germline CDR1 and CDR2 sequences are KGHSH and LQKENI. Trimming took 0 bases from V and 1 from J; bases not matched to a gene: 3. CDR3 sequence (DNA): TGTGCCAGCTCACCACCGTCGGGACAGGGGAACACTGAAGCTTTCTTT. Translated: CASSPPSGQGNTEAFF.

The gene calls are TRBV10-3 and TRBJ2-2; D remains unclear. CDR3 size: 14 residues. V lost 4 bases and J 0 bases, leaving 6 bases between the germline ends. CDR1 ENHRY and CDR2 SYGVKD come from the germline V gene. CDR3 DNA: TGTGCCATCAGTGCGGTCTCGAACACCGGGGAGCTGTTTTTT. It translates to CAISAVSNTGELFF.

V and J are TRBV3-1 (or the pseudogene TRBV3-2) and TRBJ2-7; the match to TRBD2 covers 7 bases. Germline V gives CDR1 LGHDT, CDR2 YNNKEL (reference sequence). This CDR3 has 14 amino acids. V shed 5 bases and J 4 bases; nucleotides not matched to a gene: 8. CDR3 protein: CASSNGRPIYEQYF. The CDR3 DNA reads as TGTGCCAGCAGCAACGGGAGGCCTATATACGAGCAGTACTTC.

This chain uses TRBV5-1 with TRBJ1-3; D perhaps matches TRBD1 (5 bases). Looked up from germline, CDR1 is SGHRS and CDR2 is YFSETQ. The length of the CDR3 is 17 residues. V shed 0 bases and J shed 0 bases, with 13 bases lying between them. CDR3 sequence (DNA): TGCGCCAGCAGCTTGGTGCGGGGACCCAGCTCTGGAAACACCATATATTTT. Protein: CASSLVRGPSSGNTIYF.

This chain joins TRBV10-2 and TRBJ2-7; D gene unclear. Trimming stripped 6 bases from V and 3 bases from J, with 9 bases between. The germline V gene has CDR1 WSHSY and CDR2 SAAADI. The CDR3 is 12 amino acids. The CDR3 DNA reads TGCGCCAGCAGCTATAGCTTCTACGAGCAGTACTTC. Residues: CASSYSFYEQYF.

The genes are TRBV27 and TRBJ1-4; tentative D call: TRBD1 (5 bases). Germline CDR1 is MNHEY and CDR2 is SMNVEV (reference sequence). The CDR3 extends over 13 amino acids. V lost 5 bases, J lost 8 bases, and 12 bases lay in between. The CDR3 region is CASSIRVTEKLFF. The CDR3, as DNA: TGTGCCAGCAGTATCAGGGTTACGGAAAAACTGTTTTTT.